This entry lists 21 T cell receptor beta chains sequenced from one sample in a study of regulatory T cells in long-lasting Graves disease. The time point: persistent/refractory GD, antithyroid drugs over 5 years with positive TRAb. RNA from PBMCs was the source of the TCR library. For TCR beta, libraries came from iRepertoire HTBI primers and Arm-PCR of CDR3 regions. In TCRdb, the multiplex PCR reads were re-called with MiXCR into one record per CDR3 protein. This sample has over 350,000 distinct CDR3 sequences; more than 20% occur once, and the top ten carry around 20%. This specimen consisted of peripheral blood mononuclear cells (PBMCs), obtained when the disease was refractory, from a patient treated with antithyroid drugs. The receptors stem from a female donor with Graves disease.

This clonotype has a count of ten or more. The chain employs TRBV9 and TRBJ2-5, with D unclear. There are 14 residues in the CDR3. V was clipped by 4 bases and J by 1 base, with 11 bases between them. Per germline, CDR1 SGDLS and CDR2 YYNGEE. CDR3: CASSLAALQETQYF. CDR3 bases: TGTGCCAGCAGCCTGGCAGCGCTCCAAGAGACCCAGTACTTC.

This clonotype was found a few times. A much larger clone differs from this one at a single base, so this may be a read error. The chain is built from TRBV11-2 and TRBJ2-7; tentatively, D is TRBD1 or TRBD2 (6 bases each). The CDR3 is made up of 16 amino acids. Trimming removed 1 base from V and 0 bases from J, with 13 bases in between. Germline CDR1 SGHAT, CDR2 FQNNGV. Here the CDR3 DNA reads TGTGCCAGCAGCTTAGTCGGGGGCGGGCTCTCCTACGAGCAGTACTTC. Translated, it gives CASSLVGGGLSYEQYF.

This clonotype was detected a few times. The rearrangement links TRBV30 to TRBJ2-7; TRBD2 agrees at 7 bases. CDR1 is GTSNPN and CDR2 is SVGIG in the germline V gene (reference sequence). With 4 bases clipped from V and 4 bases from J, the junction kept 7 bases outside the gene matches. The CDR3 has 13 amino acids. The CDR3 sequence is CAWNGGEGYEQYF. In DNA, the CDR3 is TGTGCCTGGAACGGAGGGGAGGGATACGAGCAGTACTTC.

A few counts support this clonotype. V usage is TRBV30 and J usage is TRBJ1-2; no firm D call. This CDR3 spans 11 amino acids. The V and J ends lost 5 bases and 4 bases respectively, with 8 bases between them. Per the germline V gene, CDR1 is GTSNPN and CDR2 is SVGIG (reference sequence). As DNA, the CDR3 is TGTGCCTGGGACGGCCTCTATGGCTACACCTTC. This codes for CAWDGLYGYTF.

This clonotype was observed at least ten times. The genes are TRBV14 and TRBJ2-7, with 14 bases matching TRBD2. Looked up from germline, CDR1 is SGHDN and CDR2 is FVKESK. This CDR3 comprises 16 residues. The junction had 4 bases not matched to a gene; V was cut back by 4 bases and J by 2 bases. In DNA form, the CDR3 reads TGTGCCAGCAGCCGAGGGACTAGCGGGAGTACCTACGAGCAGTACTTC. Translated, it gives CASSRGTSGSTYEQYF.

The chain employs TRBV27 and TRBJ2-7, with D possibly matching TRBD1 (6 bases). Germline CDR1 MNHEY, CDR2 SMNVEV (reference sequence). The CDR3 is 14 amino acids. Trimming took 6 bases from V and 3 from J, leaving 15 bases between them. Here the CDR3 reads CASRGQFLGYEQYF. DNA for the CDR3: TGTGCCAGCAGAGGACAGTTCCTGGGCTACGAGCAGTACTTC.

At least ten counts were recorded for this clonotype. The rearrangement joins TRBV28 to TRBJ2-7; weak D call: TRBD1 (7 bases). Germline lookup yields CDR1 MDHEN and CDR2 SYDVKM. V was clipped by 5 bases and J by 2 bases, with 13 bases between them. The CDR3 extends over 14 amino acids. CDR3 coding DNA: TGTGCCAGCAGTCGCGGGACAGATCCCTACGAGCAGTACTTC. It specifies CASSRGTDPYEQYF. The full variable domain, with the rest looked up from reference TRBV28 and TRBJ2-7, is DVKVTQSSRYLVKRTGEKVFLECVQDMDHENMFWYRQDPGLGLRLIYFSYDVKMKEKGDIPEGYSVSREKKERFSLILESASTNQTSMYLCASSRGTDPYEQYFGPGTRLTVT.

This chain uses TRBV2 with TRBJ2-3, with D hard to call. The CDR3 contains 15 residues. The ends were cut back, 2 bases at V and 2 bases at J, with 11 bases in the middle. From germline, CDR1 is SNHLY and CDR2 FYNNEI. The CDR3 is CASSEYGQSTDTQYF. The CDR3 bases are TGTGCCAGCAGTGAATATGGGCAATCCACAGATACGCAGTATTTT.

This clonotype was detected many times. The gene calls are TRBV20-1 and TRBJ2-7; tentative D call: TRBD2 (5 bases). V was shortened by 4 bases and J by 4 bases, with 17 bases between the two germline ends. The CDR3 is made up of 14 amino acids. The germline gives CDR1 DFQATT, CDR2 SNEGSKA (reference sequence). The CDR3 reads CSATPRRAPYEQYF. CDR3 bases: TGCAGTGCTACCCCTCGGCGGGCACCTTACGAGCAGTACTTC.

In its sample, this clonotype was seen a few times. J is TRBJ2-6 and V is TRBV18; 7 bases fit TRBD1. Germline V gene sequence: CDR1 KGHSH, CDR2 LQKENI. The CDR3 is made up of 18 amino acids. The V segment lost 3 bases and the J segment 0 bases; nucleotides outside the gene matches: 8. The CDR3: CASSPPGTAGSGANVLTF. The CDR3, as DNA: TGTGCCAGCTCACCCCCCGGGACAGCAGGCTCTGGGGCCAACGTCCTGACTTTC.

Points on this clonotype: Being one base from a much bigger clone, this may be a read error. The chain is built from TRBV28 and TRBJ2-2, with 9 positions matching TRBD2. The CDR3 spans 14 residues. Germline loops: CDR1 MDHEN, CDR2 SYDVKM. With V trimmed by 6 bases and J by 9 bases, 8 bases remained unmatched. Here the CDR3 reads CASRVAGVGRELFF. The CDR3 DNA reads TGTGCCAGCAGAGTAGCGGGAGTGGGCCGGGAGCTGTTTTTT.

The J gene is TRBJ2-1, the V gene TRBV7-2; possibly TRBD2 for D (6 bases). V lost 5 bases, J lost 3 bases, and 14 bases lay in between. Per germline, CDR1 SGHTA and CDR2 FQGNSA. This CDR3 has 15 amino acids. Written as DNA, the CDR3 is TGTGCCAGCAGCCCATTAGCGGCAAGCTACAATGAGCAGTTCTTC. Amino acid sequence: CASSPLAASYNEQFF.

This clonotype was seen many times. The chain carries TRBV10-1 and TRBJ2-5, with unresolved D. Trimming removed 0 bases at V and 7 bases at J, with 12 bases between. Per germline, CDR1 WNHNN and CDR2 SYGVQD (reference sequence). The CDR3 has 14 residues. The CDR3 DNA follows: TGCGCCAGCAGTGAGTCCTTTGCGGCTGTGACCCAGTACTTC. Translating it yields CASSESFAAVTQYF.

This clonotype has a handful of counts. The chain has TRBV6-1 and TRBJ2-5; D tentatively reads TRBD1 or TRBD2 (5 bases each). V lost 6 bases and J 4 bases, leaving 15 bases between the germline ends. Germline CDR1 reads MNHNS; CDR2 reads SASEGT. The CDR3 runs 14 residues. DNA of the CDR3: TGTGCCAGCAGCTATCAACTTGGGGGAGAGACCCAGTACTTC. Translating gives CASSYQLGGETQYF.

Many counts were recorded for this clonotype. V gene TRBV20-1 combines with J gene TRBJ1-2; D ambiguous. Trimming shortened V by 0 bases and J by 4 bases, and 12 bases separated the two germline ends. Per germline, CDR1 DFQATT and CDR2 SNEGSKA (reference sequence). The CDR3 is made up of 14 amino acids. CDR3 protein: CSARDTPQGYGYTF. The CDR3 DNA is TGCAGTGCTAGAGACACCCCTCAAGGCTATGGCTACACCTTC.

V gene TRBV29-1 combines with J gene TRBJ2-2; tentative D call: TRBD1 (5 bases). Germline CDR1 is SQVTM and CDR2 is ANQGSEA. The CDR3 length is 13 residues. Trimming left V 3 bases short and J 1 base short, with 6 bases between. The chain's CDR3 is CSVDGQNTGELFF. In DNA, the CDR3 is TGCAGCGTTGATGGACAGAACACCGGGGAGCTGTTTTTT.

This clonotype turned up a few times. This chain uses TRBV6-1 with TRBJ1-2; D is possibly TRBD1 (6 bases). V lost 10 bases, J lost 7 bases, and 19 bases lay in between. CDR3 length equals 13 residues. CDR1 and CDR2 (germline): MNHNS, SASEGT. CDR3: CATPGEGGGGYTF. CDR3 coding DNA: TGTGCCACCCCCGGGGAGGGGGGAGGTGGCTACACCTTC.

This clonotype was observed at least ten times. The chain has TRBV2 and TRBJ1-2; D remains unclear. Germline-derived CDR1 and CDR2 are SNHLY and FYNNEI. CDR3 size: 11 residues. The V gene lost 6 bases and the J gene lost 4 bases, with 6 bases spanning the gap. CDR3 region: CASRSVYGYTF. The CDR3 bases are TGTGCCAGCAGGTCCGTCTATGGCTACACCTTC.

This clonotype was seen more than once but under ten times. The genes are TRBV18 and TRBJ1-2; TRBD1 matches at 7 bases. The junction had 7 bases not matched to a gene; V was cut back by 5 bases and J by 4 bases. This CDR3 comprises 14 residues. The V gene's germline CDR1 is KGHSH and CDR2 LQKENI. In DNA, the CDR3 is TGTGCCAGCTCATCCCCGGGGACAGCCTATGGCTACACCTTC. Translating it yields CASSSPGTAYGYTF.

This clonotype was observed a few times. The chain links TRBV29-1 to TRBJ2-7; no clear D gene. This CDR3 is built from 13 residues. Germline V lookup: CDR1 SQVTM, CDR2 ANQGSEA. V lost 3 bases to trimming and J lost 1 base, with 10 bases between them. This CDR3 is CSVDSSGSYEQYF. The CDR3 DNA reads as TGCAGCGTTGACAGCTCCGGATCCTACGAGCAGTACTTC.

CDR3 residues: CSARATNEKLFF. The CDR3 bases are TGCAGCGCCAGAGCAACTAATGAAAAACTGTTTTTT. The chain has TRBV29-1 and TRBJ1-4; no reliable D call. Trimming pared 7 bases from V and 0 bases from J, leaving 6 bases between. The CDR3 runs to 12 residues. Germline V gene sequence: CDR1 SQVTM, CDR2 ANQGSEA.